This T cell receptor (beta chain) was identified during a study of blood T cell repertoires in COVID-19. At the level of the study: There were acute and convalescent COVID-19 samples, and they came from the United States, Italy and Spain.

The CDR3 is made up of 14 amino acids. Germline V gene lookup returns CDR1 MGHRA and CDR2 YSYEKL. Trimming took 4 bases from V and 9 from J, leaving 13 bases between them. As processed by the authors: Quantification of nucleated cells was approximated via reference gene primer amplification. Assay used: immunoSEQ multiplex PCR; TCRdb lists only in-frame clones, some missing. V, J and clone size are those of that table, while D and trimming were read from the DNA. This sample has over 150,000 clones, with about 79% found just once. This chain joins TRBV4-1 and TRBJ1-6, with D tentatively TRBD1 (5 bases). Material for sequencing was peripheral blood. This sequence originates from a woman in her seventies with acute or convalescent COVID-19. CDR3 sequence (DNA): TGCGCCAGCAGCCGACGGGGGGTGGGTTCACCCCTCCACTTT. Translated: CASSRRGVGSPLHF.